Shown below are 27 T cell receptor beta chains from a single sample sequenced in a study of cytomegalovirus exposure and HLA in healthy donors. Both 60 Vbeta primers and 13 Jbeta primers went into the PCR. The data were produced by immunoSEQ multiplex PCR, yet TCRdb's version contains in-frame clones alone and is incomplete. The data contain about 140,000 clones, 9.4% of them singletons. The sequenced material came from PBMCs. These receptors came from a male donor in good health and CMV-seronegative.

This chain connects TRBV5-4 to TRBJ2-3; 12 nucleotides agree with TRBD2. The J segment lost 8 bases and the V segment lost 4 bases, leaving 8 bases of the junction unmatched. This CDR3 has 15 amino acids. CDR1 is SGHNT, CDR2 YYREEE, per germline (reference sequence). The CDR3, as DNA: TGTGCCAGCAGCCGCCGACTAGCGGGAGAAGGTACGCAGTATTTT. Its translation: CASSRRLAGEGTQYF.

CDR3 region: CASSFPAGDTQYF. CDR3 nucleotides: TGTGCCAGCAGCTTCCCAGCGGGAGATACGCAGTATTTT. The V gene is TRBV5-6, the J gene TRBJ2-3, with a possible D match to TRBD2 (6 bases). The CDR3 covers 13 residues. Trimming removed 2 bases from V and 5 bases from J, with 9 bases in between. Germline V gives CDR1 SGHDT, CDR2 YYEEEE.

The chain has TRBV6-5 and TRBJ2-1; weak D call: TRBD2 (5 bases). The CDR3 runs 14 residues. V was clipped by 3 bases and J by 7 bases, with 13 bases between them. Germline CDR1 MNHEY, CDR2 SVGAGI. This CDR3 reads CASSYESGRNEQFF. CDR3 nucleotides: TGTGCCAGCAGTTATGAGTCGGGGAGAAATGAGCAGTTCTTC.

A few counts support this clone. The chain recombines TRBV5-1 with TRBJ1-1; TRBD1 agrees at 12 bases. The CDR3 consists of 17 residues. Germline trimming cut 0 bases from V and 1 base from J; bases unmatched to any gene: 4. Germline V gene lookup returns CDR1 SGHRS and CDR2 YFSETQ. Here the CDR3 reads CASSLGDRGRGNTEAFF. Written as DNA, the CDR3 is TGCGCCAGCAGCTTGGGGGACAGGGGGCGGGGGAACACTGAAGCTTTCTTT.

The CDR3 nucleotides are TGTGCCAGCCGAGCCGAGGGACTCTCTAACTATGGCTACACCTTC. Encoded protein: CASRAEGLSNYGYTF. V gene TRBV28 combines with J gene TRBJ1-2, with D perhaps TRBD1 (5 bases). Germline CDR1 MDHEN, CDR2 SYDVKM. The germline V and J ends were trimmed by 8 bases and 0 bases, with 16 bases remaining between them. This CDR3 has 15 residues.

This clone has a handful of counts. The chain links TRBV27 to TRBJ2-1; 7 nucleotides match TRBD2. V trimming: 6 bases; J trimming: 0 bases; junction bases outside the gene matches: 8. The length of the CDR3 is 16 residues. In germline, CDR1 is MNHEY, CDR2 SMNVEV (reference sequence). The CDR3 sequence is CASSQSPGGSYNEQFF. The CDR3 coding sequence is TGTGCCAGCAGCCAATCCCCGGGGGGCTCCTACAATGAGCAGTTCTTC.

A few counts support this clone. The V and J genes are TRBV14 and TRBJ1-3; D gene uncertain. V was pared by 5 bases and J by 1 base, with 9 bases between. This CDR3 comprises 14 residues. Germline V lookup: CDR1 SGHDN, CDR2 FVKESK. CDR3 coding DNA: TGTGCCAGCAGCTGGACTCTGTCTGGAAACACCATATATTTT. As protein: CASSWTLSGNTIYF.

The rearrangement uses TRBV2 and TRBJ2-7; D unresolved. The germline gives CDR1 SNHLY, CDR2 FYNNEI. CDR3 length: 12 amino acids. Trimming left V 4 bases short and J 2 bases short, with 6 bases between. DNA of the CDR3: TGTGCCAGCAGTGTAGAGGCCTACGAGCAGTACTTC. Its protein is CASSVEAYEQYF.

This clone showed up just a few times. This sequence joins TRBV6-1 and TRBJ1-2, with D possibly TRBD1 on 5 matching bases. The germline V gene has CDR1 MNHNS and CDR2 SASEGT. The length of the CDR3 is 13 residues. The germline V and J ends were trimmed by 8 bases and 2 bases, with 12 bases remaining between them. CDR3 DNA: TGTGCCAGCGCAACAGGCGCAAACTATGGCTACACCTTC. Translating it yields CASATGANYGYTF.

This clone occurred a few times. The chain employs TRBV2 and TRBJ2-7, with 10 nucleotides matching TRBD2. The junction had 9 bases not matched to a gene; V was cut back by 3 bases and J by 7 bases. Germline loops: CDR1 SNHLY, CDR2 FYNNEI. This CDR3 is built from 15 residues. DNA for the CDR3: TGTGCCAGCAGTGATAGACTAGCGGGTCCTGGAGAGCAGTACTTC. Its translation: CASSDRLAGPGEQYF.

The chain combines TRBV28 with TRBJ2-7; maybe TRBD1 (5 bases). This CDR3 is 15 amino acids long. Per germline, CDR1 MDHEN and CDR2 SYDVKM. Trimming removed 1 base from V and 1 base from J, with 11 bases in between. CDR3 region: CASSLSQGPSYEQYF. The CDR3 bases are TGTGCCAGCAGTTTATCCCAGGGTCCGTCCTACGAGCAGTACTTC.

In its sample, this clone was seen a few times. This chain uses TRBV5-4 with TRBJ2-7, with D possibly matching TRBD2 (6 bases). Deletions cut 1 base from V and 0 bases from J, with 11 bases between. CDR1 and CDR2 from the germline V gene are SGHNT and YYREEE (reference sequence). The CDR3 is 15 amino acids. CDR3 sequence: CASSLSPSDSYEQYF. Written as DNA, the CDR3 is TGTGCCAGCAGCTTGTCTCCTAGCGACTCCTACGAGCAGTACTTC.

This clone was observed a single time. The V gene is TRBV4-3, the J gene TRBJ2-7, with 8 nucleotides matching TRBD2. This CDR3 is built from 15 residues. The germline V gene encodes CDR1 LGHNA and CDR2 YSLEER. Unmatched junction bases numbered 6, after V lost 0 bases and J lost 5 bases. CDR3 nucleotides: TGCGCCAGCAGCCAAGAGGTAGCGGGAAGCCACGAGCAGTACTTC. It translates to CASSQEVAGSHEQYF.

To note about this clone: Other DNA sequences from this sample encode an identical CDR3 as well. V and J are TRBV19 and TRBJ1-5, with D hard to call. Trimming removed 6 bases at V and 2 bases at J, with 11 bases between. The CDR3 is made up of 14 amino acids. The germline V gene has CDR1 LNHDA and CDR2 SQIVND (reference sequence). CDR3 DNA sequence: TGTGCCAGTAGCAGGAGGGAGGGCAATCAGCCCCAGCATTTT. Translating it yields CASSRREGNQPQHF.

The sample holds a few counts of this clone. The chain is built from TRBV30 and TRBJ2-3, with 12 bases matching TRBD2. V gave up 3 bases and J gave up 1 base; unmatched junction bases: 11. The CDR3 is 18 residues long. Germline CDR1 is GTSNPN and CDR2 is SVGIG (reference sequence). The CDR3 loop is CAWRKRTSGTGGTDTQYF. CDR3 nucleotides: TGTGCCTGGAGGAAGAGGACTAGCGGGACCGGAGGCACAGATACGCAGTATTTT.

This clone was detected ten times or more. The rearrangement uses TRBV10-3 and TRBJ2-4; maybe TRBD2 (5 bases). Between the trimmed V and J ends, which lost 3 bases and 1 base, there was a span of 13 bases. Germline V gives CDR1 ENHRY, CDR2 SYGVKD. CDR3 size: 16 residues. The CDR3 bases are TGTGCCATCAGTGACGAGCGGTCCACGGCCAAAAACATTCAGTACTTC. Amino acids: CAISDERSTAKNIQYF.

CDR3 in amino acids: CASSLSSLAGTPDTQYF. DNA for the CDR3: TGTGCCAGCAGCTTATCTAGCCTAGCGGGAACCCCAGATACGCAGTATTTT. The gene calls are TRBV11-3 and TRBJ2-3; 9 bases fit TRBD2. The CDR3 is 17 residues long. After removal of 2 bases from V and 4 bases from J, the junction contained 10 bases not matched to a gene. Germline assignment: CDR1 SGHNT and CDR2 YENEEA.

This clone is medium-sized by share. This rearrangement joins TRBV25-1 to TRBJ2-2, with TRBD1 matching over 9 bases. CDR1 is MGHDK and CDR2 is SYGVNS in the germline V gene. J lost 3 bases, V lost 4 bases, and 0 bases had no gene match. The CDR3 runs 14 residues. As DNA, the CDR3 is TGTGCCAGCAGTGGACAGGGGGACACCGGGGAGCTGTTTTTT. Translating gives CASSGQGDTGELFF.

The chain is built from TRBV6-6 and TRBJ2-7; TRBD1 aligns across 9 bases. V dropped 6 bases and J dropped 3; count of bases not matched to a gene: 6. CDR1 is MNHNY, CDR2 SVGAGI, per germline (reference sequence). The length of the CDR3 is 14 residues. The DNA for the CDR3 is TGTGCCAGCAGCCCCCCGGGACAGGGCTACGAGCAGTACTTC. This translates into CASSPPGQGYEQYF.

This clone turned up a few times. The genes are TRBV4-3 and TRBJ2-2; 8 bases fit TRBD2. The CDR3 length is 17 residues. Germline lookup yields CDR1 LGHNA and CDR2 YSLEER. Unmatched junction bases numbered 9, after V lost 0 bases and J lost 6 bases. The CDR3 region is CASSQDHWRGVAGELFF. The CDR3 nucleotides read TGCGCCAGCAGCCAAGATCATTGGCGGGGGGTCGCCGGGGAGCTGTTTTTT.

This clone was counted a few times. Its ends do not fully match the called genes, so a read error is possible. The chain combines TRBV18 with TRBJ2-4, with D unresolved. Per germline, CDR1 KGHSH and CDR2 LQKENI. CDR3 size: 13 residues. CDR3: CASSPLPLNIQYF. The CDR3 DNA sequence: TGTGCCAGCTCTCCACTTCCACTTAACATTCAGTACTTC. Full variable domain (remainder filled in from reference TRBV18 and TRBJ2-4): NAGVMQNPRHLVRRRGQEARLRCSPMKGHSHVYWYRQLPEEGLKFMVYLQKENIIDESGMPKERFSAEFPKEGPSILRIQQVVRGDSAAYFCASSPLPLNIQYFGAGTRLSVL.

This clone was observed a handful of times. The chain combines TRBV4-3 with TRBJ2-7, with 7 bases that match TRBD2. The CDR3 is 15 amino acids. The V segment lost 1 base and the J segment 2 bases; nucleotides outside the gene matches: 5. Germline lookup yields CDR1 LGHNA and CDR2 YSLEER. In DNA, the CDR3 is TGCGCCAGCAGCCAAGCTTGGGGGGGGACCTACGAGCAGTACTTC. Amino acid sequence: CASSQAWGGTYEQYF.

The J gene is TRBJ2-2, the V gene TRBV19, with D unresolved. There are 16 residues in the CDR3. Germline V gives CDR1 LNHDA, CDR2 SQIVND (reference sequence). Between the trimmed V and J ends, which lost 6 bases and 6 bases, there was a span of 20 bases. CDR3 DNA sequence: TGTGCCAGTAGAACTGACGGCGGCCTGACCGCCGGGGAGCTGTTTTTT. Protein sequence: CASRTDGGLTAGELFF.

The chain recombines TRBV7-9 with TRBJ2-3, with 11 bases that match TRBD1. CDR3 length: 16 amino acids. J gave up 3 bases and V 5 bases, and 7 bases lay outside the gene matches. Germline CDR1 is SEHNR and CDR2 is FQNEAQ (reference sequence). The CDR3 reads CASSPGTGGVTDTQYF. CDR3 nucleotide sequence: TGTGCCAGCAGCCCGGGGACAGGGGGAGTGACAGATACGCAGTATTTT.

This clone occurred a few times. This chain uses TRBV25-1 with TRBJ2-2; 12 bases are shared with TRBD2. The germline V gene encodes CDR1 MGHDK and CDR2 SYGVNS. The CDR3 covers 16 residues. With 6 bases clipped from V and 6 bases from J, the junction kept 8 bases outside the gene matches. Here the CDR3 DNA reads TGTGCCAGCAGCAGAACTAGCGGGGGGCCCGCCGGGGAGCTGTTTTTT. It yields the protein CASSRTSGGPAGELFF.

The rearrangement joins TRBV6-1 to TRBJ2-7; a weak D match, TRBD1 (6 bases). Germline CDR1 is MNHNS and CDR2 is SASEGT. V dropped 4 bases and J dropped 0 bases, with 19 bases sitting between them. CDR3 size: 17 residues. The chain's CDR3 is CASSAWVTWDTSYEQYF. CDR3 bases: TGTGCCAGCAGTGCCTGGGTTACTTGGGACACCTCCTACGAGCAGTACTTC.

This chain joins TRBV19 and TRBJ1-1; 7 bases map to TRBD1. The germline V gene encodes CDR1 LNHDA and CDR2 SQIVND (reference sequence). J gave up 0 bases and V 3 bases, and 7 bases lay outside the gene matches. This CDR3 is built from 16 residues. The CDR3 DNA reads TGTGCCAGTAGTATCGGCTACAGGGGACTGAACACTGAAGCTTTCTTT. This encodes CASSIGYRGLNTEAFF. Complete variable domain (other parts from reference TRBV19 and TRBJ1-1): DGGITQSPKYLFRKEGQNVTLSCEQNLNHDAMYWYRQDPGQGLRLIYYSQIVNDFQKGDIAEGYSVSREKKESFPLTVTSAQKNPTAFYLCASSIGYRGLNTEAFFGQGTRLTVV.